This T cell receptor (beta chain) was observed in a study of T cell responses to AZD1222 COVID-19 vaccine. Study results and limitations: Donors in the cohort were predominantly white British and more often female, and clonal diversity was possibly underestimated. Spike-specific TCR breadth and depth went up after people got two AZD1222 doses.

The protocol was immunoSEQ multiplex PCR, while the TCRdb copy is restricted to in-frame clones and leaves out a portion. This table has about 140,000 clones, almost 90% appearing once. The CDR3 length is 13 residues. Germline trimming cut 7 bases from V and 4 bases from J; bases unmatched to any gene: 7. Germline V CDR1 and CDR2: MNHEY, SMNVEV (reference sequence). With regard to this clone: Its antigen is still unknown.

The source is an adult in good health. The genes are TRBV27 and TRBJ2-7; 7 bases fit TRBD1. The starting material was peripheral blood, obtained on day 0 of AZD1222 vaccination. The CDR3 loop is CASTRDSEYEQYF. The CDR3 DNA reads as TGTGCCAGCACTCGGGACAGCGAATACGAGCAGTACTTC.